The rows below give T cell receptor beta chains drawn from one sample of a study of human T cells and chemical hapten exposure. TCRdb redid the calling of the RACE reads with MiXCR, one entry per CDR3 protein. Among approximately 110,000 distinct CDR3 sequences listed, about 11% were seen once. The input for sequencing was whole blood, taken in connection with sensitization to the hapten diphenylcyclopropenone (DPC). The receptors come from a woman between 40 and 55 years old with alopecia areata. Some clones in this sample may be carry-over from other donors' samples. Each CDR3 is given with its conserved first and last residue. Fields, in order: D gene, V gene, J gene, clone size, CDR3 protein, CDR3 DNA. The D gene is left open where the match is weak. The listing skips clone size in some rows; elsewhere it reads once, few, many or a size class.

TRBD1	TRBV20-1	TRBJ1-1	.	CSATGQGAREAFF	TGCAGTGCAACGGGACAGGGGGCTCGGGAAGCTTTCTTT
.	TRBV20-1	TRBJ2-3	.	CSARDPPPTDTQYF	TGCAGTGCTAGAGATCCCCCCCCCACAGATACGCAGTATTTT
.	TRBV7-9	TRBJ2-2	many	CASSLARGNTGELFF	TGTGCCAGCAGCTTAGCCCGTGGAAACACCGGGGAGCTGTTTTTT
TRBD1	TRBV28	TRBJ2-1	.	CASWDRANEQFF	TGTGCCAGCTGGGACAGGGCCAATGAGCAGTTCTTC
.	TRBV2	TRBJ2-5	many	CASSELTDQETQYF	TGTGCCAGCAGTGAGCTGACAGATCAAGAGACCCAGTACTTC
.	TRBV19	TRBJ2-5	.	CASSPSLPGEETQYF	TGTGCCAGTAGTCCCTCCCTCCCAGGGGAGGAGACCCAGTACTTC
TRBD2	TRBV28	TRBJ2-7	few	CASTVTSGRSEQYF	TGTGCCAGCACCGTTACTAGCGGGAGATCCGAGCAGTACTTC
TRBD1	TRBV27	TRBJ2-1	many	CASSWDRGYEQFF	TGTGCCAGCAGTTGGGACAGGGGGTATGAGCAGTTCTTC
TRBD1	TRBV11-3	TRBJ2-3	.	CASSRDSSTDTQYF	TGTGCCAGCAGCCGGGACAGTTCCACAGATACGCAGTATTTT
.	TRBV7-6	TRBJ1-2	.	CASSGNLKGVGYTF	TGTGCCAGCAGCGGGAACTTAAAGGGGGTTGGCTACACCTTC
TRBD2	TRBV20-1	TRBJ2-1	many	CSARRLAGGNEQFF	TGCAGTGCTAGGCGGCTAGCGGGAGGTAATGAGCAGTTCTTC
.	TRBV25-1	TRBJ2-2	.	CASSEWGNTNTGELFF	TGTGCCAGCAGTGAATGGGGCAACACGAACACCGGGGAGCTGTTTTTT
.	TRBV7-8	TRBJ1-2	few	CASSLAHRTSGYTF	TGTGCCAGCAGCTTAGCGCACAGAACTAGTGGCTACACCTTC
TRBD1	TRBV18	TRBJ1-1	many	CASSPPDRVTEAFF	TGTGCCAGCTCACCACCGGACAGGGTAACTGAAGCTTTCTTT
.	TRBV6-5	TRBJ2-3	many	CASSYLSSRADTQYF	TGTGCCAGCAGTTATCTATCGTCGAGAGCAGATACGCAGTATTTT
.	TRBV6-2/TRBV6-3	TRBJ2-7	few	CASSYGQGFRYEQYF	TGTGCCAGCAGTTACGGTCAGGGATTCCGGTACGAGCAGTACTTC
.	TRBV25-1	TRBJ2-2	few	CATGGGGEGELFF	TGTGCCACCGGGGGCGGGGGTGAAGGGGAGCTGTTTTTT
.	TRBV29-1	TRBJ2-3	.	CSVSQGFTDTQYF	TGCAGCGTCTCACAGGGATTCACAGATACGCAGTATTTT
TRBD1	TRBV7-2	TRBJ2-2	many	CASSTRQGNGELFF	TGTGCCAGCAGCACCCGACAGGGGAACGGGGAGCTGTTTTTT
.	TRBV14	TRBJ2-7	many	CASSYGPGYFEQYF	TGTGCCAGCAGCTACGGGCCCGGGTATTTCGAGCAGTACTTC
.	TRBV19	TRBJ2-1	many	CASSGTPYNEQFF	TGTGCCAGTAGCGGGACGCCCTACAATGAGCAGTTCTTC
TRBD1	TRBV30	TRBJ1-1	many	CAWAPKGTGNTEAFF	TGTGCCTGGGCTCCCAAGGGGACAGGAAACACTGAAGCTTTCTTT
.	TRBV3-1	TRBJ1-3	.	CASSLDGSSGNTIYF	TGTGCCAGCAGCCTGGACGGTTCCTCTGGAAACACCATATATTTT
TRBD1	TRBV4-3	TRBJ1-4	many	CASSQDRGLEEKLFF	TGCGCCAGCAGCCAAGACAGGGGGCTGGAAGAAAAACTGTTTTTT
.	TRBV7-9	TRBJ1-1	many	CASTDRTRTEAFF	TGTGCCAGCACGGACAGAACCAGGACTGAAGCTTTCTTT